The present T cell receptor beta chain was sequenced within a study of T cell repertoires in ileal Crohn's disease. Study-wide context: Median disease duration was about 7.9 years; 35% to 45% smoked at surgery. General observations from the study: Compared with non-smokers, active smokers at surgery showed more clonal expansions.

A note on this clone: Its antigen is unknown.

There are 14 residues in the CDR3. Germline CDR1 is SGHTA and CDR2 is FQGNSA. Here immunoSEQ multiplex PCR was the method, and the copy in TCRdb shows in-frame clones only, minus some. In the table there are roughly 13,000 clones, 87% of which are singletons. Material: ileal tissue. The sequence came from an adult with Crohn's disease. This chain uses TRBV7-2 with TRBJ2-5; D call uncertain. The J call may not be correct, given that the DNA end is closer to TRBJ2-7. The CDR3 nucleotides read TGTGCCAGCAGCTTAGCCCTGCCCAGAGGCGAGCAGTACTTC. Encoded protein: CASSLALPRGEQYF.